This record concerns one TCR beta chain sequence. This specimen belongs to a study of blood T cell repertoires in COVID-19. TCRdb's copy holds only in-frame clones and misses some; the assay was immunoSEQ multiplex PCR. The table lists hundreds of thousands of clones, around 87% of them singletons. Source material: peripheral blood. The receptor comes from a woman aged 50 to 60 who had recovered from COVID-19.

CDR3 sequence (DNA): TGTGCCAGCAGCTTGGGGGGGCGGACTAACACCGGGGAGCTGTTTTTT. This gives the protein CASSLGGRTNTGELFF. This chain joins TRBV5-6 and TRBJ2-2, with D possibly being TRBD1 (6 bases). The germline gives CDR1 SGHDT, CDR2 YYEEEE. The CDR3 loop spans 16 amino acids. V was cut by 0 bases and J by 2 bases, with 11 bases left in between.